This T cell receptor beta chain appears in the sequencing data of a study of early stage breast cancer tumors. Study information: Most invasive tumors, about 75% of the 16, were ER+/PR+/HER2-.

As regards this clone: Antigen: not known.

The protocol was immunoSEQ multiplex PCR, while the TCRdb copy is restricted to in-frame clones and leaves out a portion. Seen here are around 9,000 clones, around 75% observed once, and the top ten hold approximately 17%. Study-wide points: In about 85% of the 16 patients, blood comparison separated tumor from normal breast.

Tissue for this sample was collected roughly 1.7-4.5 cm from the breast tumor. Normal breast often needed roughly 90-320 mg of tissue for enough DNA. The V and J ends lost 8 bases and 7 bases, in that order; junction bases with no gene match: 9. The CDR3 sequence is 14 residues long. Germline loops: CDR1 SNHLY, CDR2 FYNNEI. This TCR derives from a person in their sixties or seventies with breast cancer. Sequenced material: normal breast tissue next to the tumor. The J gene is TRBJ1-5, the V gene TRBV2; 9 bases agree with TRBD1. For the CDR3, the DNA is TGTGCCAGCGGACGTGAGGGGACAGGGCAGCCCCAGCATTTT. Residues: CASGREGTGQPQHF.